This T cell receptor beta chain was sequenced during a study of shared clonotypes between healthy human individuals (dated by TCRdb to 2018 to 2021). Regarding the study in general: The cohort included three men and two women between 18 and 49 years of age. Each donor's leukapheresis produced roughly between roughly 0.94 and 9.5 billion PBMCs. To increase sequencing depth and limit assay-specific biases, different laboratories used diverse techniques to prepare libraries and sequence TCR repertoires. For each donor, CD4 naive and CD4 memory were each run on three plates, CD8 naive on two plates, and CD8 memory on one plate. To estimate repertoire size and how much clonotypes are shared between individuals, the study performed deep sequencing of blood TCR repertoires from a few healthy adults. The paper as a whole reports these results and caveats: Incomplete sequencing was indicated by rarefaction of sorted-subset datasets, despite the large sequencing depth. Naive subsets generally had larger estimated clonotype richness than memory subsets. Across a few donors, roughly 5.1% of naive CD4, approximately 3.6% of naive CD8, around 2.5% of memory CD4, and 0.4% of memory CD8 clonotypes were shared. Sampling was restricted to blood, and TCR repertoires in tissues likely differ from the TCR repertoires found in blood. Based on pairwise subsampling, the degree of clonotype sharing among donors was expected to be affected by sequencing depth. Compared with non-shared clonotypes, clonotypes shared by all four sorted-subset donors had higher generation probabilities. The genetic and exposure-history diversity represented was limited by the small number of donors.

Note on this clone: Its antigen remains unidentified. No much larger clonotype is one base removed from it; base qualities were not supplied.

For CDR1 and CDR2, the germline V gene lists SGHVS and FNYEAQ. Cut back by 5 bases and 6 bases, the V and J ends lie 13 bases apart. CDR3 length: 13 amino acids, cysteine to phenylalanine. Of the read, only the CDR3 DNA is kept; its 39 bases are in frame from base 1. The donors were healthy, HIV-negative adults with no recently reported acute infections or vaccinations. Every donor was a Caucasian adult living in Nashville, Tennessee, USA. CD4+ T cells were enriched by magnetic negative selection, after which naive cells were positively selected on CD45RA and the negative fraction was taken as the memory subset. Blood was obtained by leukapheresis, after which PBMCs were separated by Ficoll-Histopaque density gradient centrifugation and cryopreserved in liquid nitrogen vapor phase. Purity and quantity of every magnetically sorted T cell population were checked by analytical flow cytometry. Each sorted fraction had its genomic DNA isolated and then quantified by UV absorbance on a Nanodrop 2000c.

Using the deep immunoSEQ assay, multiplex PCR amplified TCR CDR3 regions from genomic DNA. Extracted genomic DNA from each cell subset was distributed evenly across all wells of several immunoSEQ 96-well plates, and each plate was treated as a replicate. For sorted subsets, approximately 200 ng of genomic DNA, equivalent to 25,000 to 35,000 T cell genomes, went into each replicate PCR. Purified libraries were measured with a Qubit 3.0 fluorometer, size-checked on a Bioanalyzer 2100, and measured again with the KAPA Library Quantification kit. Every immunoSEQ 96-well plate was sequenced on a dedicated single-read 150-cycle Illumina NextSeq 550 flow cell. The paper's processing steps were these. Because the immunoSEQ output held only junctional sequences and lacked quality scores, the filtering could not match the filtering applied to full-length reads. Sequences were annotated with PyIR, a Python wrapper for IgBLAST v1.9, using IMGT germline references to assign V/J genes and CDR3. Reads with weak V/J assignments (E-value above 1e-6), missing CDR3, stop codons, out-of-frame junctions, or ambiguous translated residues were removed. V3J clonotypes were defined as sequences sharing an identical inferred V gene, J gene, and CDR3 amino acid sequence. Percentage overlap between repertoires was calculated by dividing the number of shared unique clonotypes by the size of the smaller repertoire. Repertoire richness was assessed with RTK rarefaction, the Chao1 estimator, and Recon v2.1 estimates of unobserved clonotypes. Generation probabilities for all TCRbeta clonotypes obtained by the gDNA method from a handful of donors were computed using OLGA. TCRdb took over this immuneACCESS table, retaining in-frame rearrangements with V and J assigned. Such tables are incomplete; in checked studies, under half of the missing clones stem from an unresolved V gene, and the remainder is unexplained. V, J and clone size derive from that table, while D and trimming were established from the DNA sequence. This sample comprises about 1 million clones, around 75% of them detected only once. Around 1.5% of the sample rests with the top ten.

Sequenced sample: memory CD4+ T cells sorted from blood. The sample's cell subset or site label, decoded: CD45RA-negative fraction. The chain links TRBV7-6 with TRBJ1-2; perhaps TRBD1 is the D gene, with 6 bases matching. This TCR derives from a man aged 18 to 30 in good health. The CDR3 has the sequence CASSIGQLDGYTF. The DNA sequence is as follows: TGTGCCAGCAGCATAGGACAGTTGGATGGCTACACCTTC.